This T cell receptor beta chain is from a study of T cell responses to AZD1222 COVID-19 vaccine. Notes on the study in general: Most donors were white British and more were female, and clonal diversity was possibly underestimated. The span of vaccine-associated CD4 TCRs extended across spike, with dominance at 160-218 and 743-854. Reports indicate that nearly half of spike-specific TCRs are directed at unmutated variant regions. No day 14 peak samples; only post-peak repertoires were characterized.

The method was immunoSEQ multiplex PCR; TCRdb's version includes in-frame clones alone and lacks a portion of them. The profile covers around 78,000 clones, with 75% to 90% appearing a single time and over 1.1% taken by the ten largest. Details on this clone: As yet, its antigen is unknown.

CDR1 is SGHTA, CDR2 FQGNSA, per germline. Trimming took 5 bases from V and 3 from J, leaving 18 bases between them. The length of the CDR3 is 16 residues. The sequences come from peripheral blood, collected 28 days after the second AZD1222 dose. J is TRBJ2-3 and V is TRBV7-2; D unclear. The TCR comes from an adult who received the AZD1222 COVID-19 vaccine. DNA for the CDR3: TGTGCCAGCAGCCCAAGGGCCAGCTTGCGGACAGATACGCAGTATTTT. This sequence encodes CASSPRASLRTDTQYF.